Below, 2 T cell receptor beta chains from the same sample are listed, as sequenced in a study of blood T cell repertoires in COVID-19. This table comes from immunoSEQ multiplex PCR, and its TCRdb copy is limited to in-frame clones, with some not included. The sample consists of around 60,000 clones, around 70% of them appearing once. The specimen was peripheral blood. The receptors originated from a woman aged 45-60 years with active or convalescent COVID-19.

The CDR3 sequence: CASSPIGSGETQYF. The CDR3 DNA sequence: TGTGCCAGCAGCCCCATAGGGAGTGGAGAGACCCAGTACTTC. J is TRBJ2-5 and V is TRBV9; possibly TRBD2 for D (5 bases). Germline V gene data show CDR1 as SGDLS and CDR2 as YYNGEE. Trimming stripped 4 bases from V and 4 bases from J, with 14 bases between. The length of the CDR3 is 14 residues.

The rearrangement joins TRBV7-9 to TRBJ2-7; 7 positions match TRBD2. The CDR3 runs 16 residues. Germline CDR1 reads SEHNR; CDR2 reads FQNEAQ (reference sequence). The V segment lost 4 bases and the J segment 3 bases; nucleotides outside the gene matches: 12. CDR3 nucleotides: TGTGCCAGCAGCTCTCCCGCGGCGGGAGTGGGCTACGAGCAGTACTTC. Translated: CASSSPAAGVGYEQYF. Full variable domain (remainder filled in from reference TRBV7-9 and TRBJ2-7): DTGVSQNPRHKITKRGQNVTFRCDPISEHNRLYWYRQTLGQGPEFLTYFQNEAQLEKSRLLSDRFSAERPKGSFSTLEIQRTEQGDSAMYLCASSSPAAGVGYEQYFGPGTRLTVT.